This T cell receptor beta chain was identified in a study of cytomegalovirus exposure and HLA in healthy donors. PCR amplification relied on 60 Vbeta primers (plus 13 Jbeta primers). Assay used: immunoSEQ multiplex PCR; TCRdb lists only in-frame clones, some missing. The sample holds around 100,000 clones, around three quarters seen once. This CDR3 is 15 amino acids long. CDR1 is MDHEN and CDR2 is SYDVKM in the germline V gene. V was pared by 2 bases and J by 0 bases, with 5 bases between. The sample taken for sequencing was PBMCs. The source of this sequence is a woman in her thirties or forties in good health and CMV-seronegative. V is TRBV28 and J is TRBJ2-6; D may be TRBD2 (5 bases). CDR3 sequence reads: CASSLEGSGANVLTF. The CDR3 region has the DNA TGTGCCAGCAGTTTAGAGGGCTCTGGGGCCAACGTCCTGACTTTC.